Below are 20 T cell receptor beta chains sequenced from a single sample in a study of blood T cell repertoires in COVID-19. Generated by immunoSEQ multiplex PCR, the TCRdb table keeps only in-frame clones and is missing some. The sample contains a few hundred thousand clones, about nine tenths of which appear only once. Sequenced material: peripheral blood. The receptor set was obtained from a man aged 30 to 45 who had recovered from COVID-19.

The CDR3 DNA is TGTGCCTGGACCCTCGGACACCCGAACACTGAAGCTTTCTTT. Encoded protein: CAWTLGHPNTEAFF. The chain carries TRBV30 and TRBJ1-1, with TRBD1 as a possible D gene (5 bases). This CDR3 is 14 amino acids long. Trimming shortened V by 4 bases and J by 1 base, and 13 bases separated the two germline ends. CDR1 GTSNPN and CDR2 SVGIG come from the germline V gene (reference sequence).

The rearrangement uses TRBV3-1 (or the pseudogene TRBV3-2) and TRBJ2-3; TRBD2 is a possible D gene (6 bases). V shed 0 bases and J shed 13 bases, with 14 bases lying between them. The CDR3 loop spans 13 amino acids. The germline V gene has CDR1 LGHDT and CDR2 YNNKEL (reference sequence). CDR3 DNA sequence: TGTGCCAGCAGCCAAGATCGGGGGTCCTTAAAGTATTTT. Protein: CASSQDRGSLKYF.

This clone occurred many times. The CDR3 nucleotides read TGCGCCAGCAGCCCATCGGGGGAAAGGACCCAGTACTTC. Its translation: CASSPSGERTQYF. This chain links TRBV5-1 with TRBJ2-5, with a weak D call TRBD2 (6 bases). The CDR3 contains 13 residues. The V end lost 4 bases, the J end lost 7 bases, and 14 bases lay between the germline ends. The V gene's germline CDR1 is SGHRS and CDR2 YFSETQ.

The CDR3 nucleotides read TGTGCCAGCAGTACACCGACGGGACTGGTCTATGGCTACACCTTC. Translation: CASSTPTGLVYGYTF. The chain has TRBV6-6 and TRBJ1-2, with D perhaps matching TRBD1 (5 bases). The germline V and J ends were trimmed by 5 bases and 4 bases, with 17 bases remaining between them. Germline CDR1 is MNHNY and CDR2 is SVGAGI (reference sequence). The CDR3 loop spans 15 amino acids.

In its sample, this clone was seen once. The CDR3 spells CASSRPGYNEQFF. The CDR3 DNA is TGTGCCAGCAGCCGACCAGGTTACAATGAGCAGTTCTTC. The rearrangement joins TRBV25-1 to TRBJ2-1; D gene unclear. This CDR3 comprises 13 residues. Germline CDR1 and CDR2: MGHDK and SYGVNS. V lost 6 bases, J lost 4 bases, and 10 bases lay in between. The variable domain in full, with the rest retrieved from reference TRBV25-1 and TRBJ2-1, is EADIYQTPRYLVIGTGKKITLECSQTMGHDKMYWYQQDPGMELHLIHYSYGVNSTEKGDLSSESTVSRIRTEHFPLTLESARPSHTSQYLCASSRPGYNEQFFGPGTRLTVL.

The V and J genes are TRBV7-9 and TRBJ1-2, with D unresolved. V was trimmed by 3 bases and J by 0 bases, leaving 11 bases between them. CDR1 SEHNR and CDR2 FQNEAQ come from the germline V gene (reference sequence). The CDR3 runs 15 residues. This chain's CDR3 is CASSFFGQSNYGYTF. CDR3 in DNA: TGTGCCAGCAGCTTCTTTGGGCAGTCTAACTATGGCTACACCTTC.

The chain joins TRBV7-6 to TRBJ1-4; 7 positions match TRBD1. After removal of 3 bases from V and 8 bases from J, the junction contained 6 bases not matched to a gene. The CDR3 is made up of 14 amino acids. Germline V gene data show CDR1 as SGHVS and CDR2 as FNYEAQ. CDR3 sequence: CASSLGLQGEKLFF. In DNA form, the CDR3 reads TGTGCCAGCAGCTTGGGCCTACAGGGGGAAAAACTGTTTTTT.

This rearrangement joins TRBV5-1 to TRBJ1-1; a weak D match, TRBD1 (6 bases). The CDR3 loop spans 12 amino acids. V lost 4 bases, J lost 8 bases, and 12 bases lay in between. Looked up from germline, CDR1 is SGHRS and CDR2 is YFSETQ. In nucleotides, the CDR3 is TGCGCCAGCAGCGCCCTGGGGGCAGAAGCTTTCTTT. This codes for CASSALGAEAFF.

This clone has just one count. CDR3 protein: CASSYRTGSLIDTQYF. The DNA of the CDR3 is TGTGCCAGCAGTTACCGGACAGGCAGTCTTATAGATACGCAGTATTTT. V usage is TRBV6-2 or TRBV6-3 and J usage is TRBJ2-3, with TRBD1 matching 7 bases. CDR3 length equals 16 residues. Losses at the gene ends were 2 bases for V and 5 bases for J; bases not matched to a gene: 10. CDR1 and CDR2 (germline): MNHEY, SVGEGT.

CDR3 in DNA: TGTGCCAGCAGCCCGAGGGGGACAGGGATTGGTCAGCCCCAGCATTTT. Protein product: CASSPRGTGIGQPQHF. The rearrangement uses TRBV2 and TRBJ1-5, with 9 bases that match TRBD1. Germline V gives CDR1 SNHLY, CDR2 FYNNEI. V shed 6 bases, J shed 6 bases, and the junction held 12 bases outside the gene matches. The CDR3 spans 16 residues.

The rearrangement uses TRBV19 and TRBJ2-7, with 8 bases matching TRBD1. The CDR3 spans 13 residues. Germline values: CDR1 LNHDA, CDR2 SQIVND (reference sequence). Trimming removed 6 bases from V and 6 bases from J; junction bases left unmatched: 7. CDR3 nucleotides: TGTGCCAGTAGCCTGGGGACAGGAGGCGAGCAGTACTTC. The encoded protein is CASSLGTGGEQYF. The whole variable domain, filled in from reference TRBV19 and TRBJ2-7, reads DGGITQSPKYLFRKEGQNVTLSCEQNLNHDAMYWYRQDPGQGLRLIYYSQIVNDFQKGDIAEGYSVSREKKESFPLTVTSAQKNPTAFYLCASSLGTGGEQYFGPGTRLTVT.

V is TRBV6-1 and J is TRBJ1-1; no definite D call. V dropped 1 base and J dropped 1 base, with 4 bases sitting between them. CDR3 size: 13 residues. Germline-derived CDR1 and CDR2 are MNHNS and SASEGT. The CDR3 protein is CASSEGRNTEAFF. In nucleotides, the CDR3 is TGTGCCAGCAGTGAAGGTCGGAACACTGAAGCTTTCTTT.

This chain links TRBV6-5 with TRBJ2-5; the D gene is possibly TRBD1 (5 bases). Per germline, CDR1 MNHEY and CDR2 SVGAGI. This CDR3 region has 16 residues. V lost 2 bases, J lost 3 bases, and 16 bases lay in between. CDR3 in amino acids: CASSYVGQGWEETQYF. CDR3 coding DNA: TGTGCCAGCAGTTACGTCGGGCAGGGTTGGGAAGAGACCCAGTACTTC.

The chain employs TRBV6-5 and TRBJ1-3; TRBD1 is a possible D gene (6 bases). Trimming removed 4 bases from V and 0 bases from J, with 13 bases in between. Looked up from germline, CDR1 is MNHEY and CDR2 is SVGAGI. The CDR3 runs to 16 residues. CDR3 nucleotide sequence: TGTGCCAGCAGTTCACAGGGAACTCGCTCTGGAAACACCATATATTTT. It is translated as CASSSQGTRSGNTIYF.

This rearrangement joins TRBV28 to TRBJ1-2; 7 bases fit TRBD1. The CDR3 covers 14 residues. Germline V gene data show CDR1 as MDHEN and CDR2 as SYDVKM. V dropped 6 bases and J dropped 2; count of bases not matched to a gene: 6. DNA of the CDR3: TGTGCCAGCAGACCCGGGACAGTCAACTATGGCTACACCTTC. Its translation is CASRPGTVNYGYTF.

V usage is TRBV9 and J usage is TRBJ1-2; tentatively, D is TRBD1 (6 bases). The V and J ends lost 0 bases and 0 bases respectively, with 12 bases between them. Germline V gene data show CDR1 as SGDLS and CDR2 as YYNGEE. CDR3 length: 16 amino acids. The CDR3 sequence: CASSVDPGHPNYGYTF. The CDR3 DNA sequence: TGTGCCAGCAGCGTAGACCCGGGACACCCTAACTATGGCTACACCTTC.

The chain carries TRBV3-1 (or the pseudogene TRBV3-2) and TRBJ2-1, with 10 bases that match TRBD1. Germline values: CDR1 LGHDT, CDR2 YNNKEL (reference sequence). The CDR3 is 18 amino acids. J lost 1 base, V lost 6 bases, and 12 bases had no gene match. CDR3 loop: CASRLGTGASRSYNEQFF. Here the CDR3 DNA reads TGTGCCAGCAGGTTGGGGACAGGGGCCTCAAGGTCCTACAATGAGCAGTTCTTC.

The rearrangement joins TRBV5-3 to TRBJ2-2; D perhaps matches TRBD1 (5 bases). TRBV5-3 counts as an open reading frame of uncertain function. The ends were cut back, 0 bases at V and 0 bases at J, with 27 bases in the middle. The CDR3 is 22 amino acids. The CDR3 is CARSLGLVRTVPEGANTGELFF. The CDR3 DNA sequence: TGTGCCAGAAGCTTGGGGTTGGTCCGAACAGTTCCCGAAGGGGCGAACACCGGGGAGCTGTTTTTT.

The V and J genes are TRBV5-4 and TRBJ1-2, with a tentative D call TRBD1 (6 bases). CDR3 length: 15 residues. Trimming removed 2 bases at V and 2 bases at J, with 13 bases between. Germline values: CDR1 SGHNT, CDR2 YYREEE (reference sequence). As DNA, the CDR3 is TGTGCCAGCAGCTTATCCCCAGGACAGAACTATGGCTACACCTTC. It yields the protein CASSLSPGQNYGYTF.

The sample holds one count of this clone. The V gene is TRBV6-5, the J gene TRBJ2-7, with 10 bases matching TRBD1. The V gene end was trimmed by 7 bases and the J gene end by 3 bases; junction bases not matched to a gene: 6. The CDR3 extends over 14 amino acids. CDR1 and CDR2 from the germline V gene are MNHEY and SVGAGI. The CDR3 region has the DNA TGTGCCAGCACCCCGGGACAGGGGCTCTACGAGCAGTACTTC. Protein sequence: CASTPGQGLYEQYF.